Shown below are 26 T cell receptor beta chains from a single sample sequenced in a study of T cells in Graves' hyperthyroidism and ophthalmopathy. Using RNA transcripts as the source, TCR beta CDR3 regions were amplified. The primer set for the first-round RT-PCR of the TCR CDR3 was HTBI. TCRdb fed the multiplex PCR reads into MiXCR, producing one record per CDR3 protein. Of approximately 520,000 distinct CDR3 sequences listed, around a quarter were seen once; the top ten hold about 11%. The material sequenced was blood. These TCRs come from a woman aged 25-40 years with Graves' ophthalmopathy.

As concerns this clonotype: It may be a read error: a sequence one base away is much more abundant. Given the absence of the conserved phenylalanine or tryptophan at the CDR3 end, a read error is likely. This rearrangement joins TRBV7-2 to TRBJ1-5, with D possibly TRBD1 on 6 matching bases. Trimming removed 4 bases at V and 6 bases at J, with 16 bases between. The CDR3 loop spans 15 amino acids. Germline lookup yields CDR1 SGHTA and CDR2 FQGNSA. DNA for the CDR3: TGTGCCAGCAGCTCCCAAGCAGGGGAGGGTCAGCCCCAGCATTTG. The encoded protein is CASSSQAGEGQPQHL.

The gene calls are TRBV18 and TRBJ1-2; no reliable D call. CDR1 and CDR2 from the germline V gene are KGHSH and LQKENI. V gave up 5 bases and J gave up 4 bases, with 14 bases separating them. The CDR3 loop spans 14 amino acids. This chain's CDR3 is CASSFREISYGYTF. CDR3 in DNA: TGTGCCAGCTCATTCCGGGAGATCTCCTATGGCTACACCTTC.

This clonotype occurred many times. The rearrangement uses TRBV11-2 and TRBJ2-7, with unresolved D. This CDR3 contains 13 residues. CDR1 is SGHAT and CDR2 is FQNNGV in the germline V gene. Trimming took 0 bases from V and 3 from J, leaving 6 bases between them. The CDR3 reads CASSLEFGYEQYF. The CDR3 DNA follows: TGTGCCAGCAGCTTAGAATTCGGCTACGAGCAGTACTTC.

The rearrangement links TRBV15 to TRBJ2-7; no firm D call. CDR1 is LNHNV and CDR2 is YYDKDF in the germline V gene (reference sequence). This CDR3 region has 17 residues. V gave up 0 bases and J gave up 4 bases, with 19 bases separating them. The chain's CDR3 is CATSRDWSRTNPYEQYF. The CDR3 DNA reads TGTGCCACCAGCAGAGATTGGAGTCGCACCAATCCTTACGAGCAGTACTTC.

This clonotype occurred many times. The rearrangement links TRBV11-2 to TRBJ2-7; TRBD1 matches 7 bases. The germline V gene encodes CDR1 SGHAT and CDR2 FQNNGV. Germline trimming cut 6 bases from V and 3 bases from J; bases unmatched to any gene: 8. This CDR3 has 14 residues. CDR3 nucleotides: TGTGCCAGCAGGGACGGGACAGAAGTCTACGAGCAGTACTTC. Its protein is CASRDGTEVYEQYF. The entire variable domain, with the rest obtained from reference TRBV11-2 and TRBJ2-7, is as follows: EAGVAQSPRYKIIEKRQSVAFWCNPISGHATLYWYQQILGQGPKLLIQFQNNGVVDDSQLPKDRFSAERLKGVDSTLKIQPAKLEDSAVYLCASRDGTEVYEQYFGPGTRLTVT.

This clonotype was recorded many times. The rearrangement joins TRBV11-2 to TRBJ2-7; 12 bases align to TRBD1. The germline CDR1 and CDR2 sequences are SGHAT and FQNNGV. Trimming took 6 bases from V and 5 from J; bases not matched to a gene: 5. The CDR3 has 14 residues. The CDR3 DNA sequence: TGTGCCAGCAGACTGGGACAGGGGGCACACGAGCAGTACTTC. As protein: CASRLGQGAHEQYF.

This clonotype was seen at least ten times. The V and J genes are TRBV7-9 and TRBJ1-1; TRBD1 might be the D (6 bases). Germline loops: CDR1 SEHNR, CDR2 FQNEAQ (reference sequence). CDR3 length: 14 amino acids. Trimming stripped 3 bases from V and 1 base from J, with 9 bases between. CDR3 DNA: TGTGCCAGCAGCTTCCTGGACAGGAACACTGAAGCTTTCTTT. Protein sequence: CASSFLDRNTEAFF. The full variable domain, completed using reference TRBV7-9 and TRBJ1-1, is DTGVSQNPRHKITKRGQNVTFRCDPISEHNRLYWYRQTLGQGPEFLTYFQNEAQLEKSRLLSDRFSAERPKGSFSTLEIQRTEQGDSAMYLCASSFLDRNTEAFFGQGTRLTVV.

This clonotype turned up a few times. The CDR3 loop is CASSEALQGLSGELFF. CDR3 bases: TGTGCCAGCAGTGAAGCATTACAGGGCCTTTCGGGGGAGCTGTTTTTT. The J gene is TRBJ2-2, the V gene TRBV6-1; weak D call: TRBD1 (6 bases). The CDR3 sequence is 16 residues long. The germline V gene has CDR1 MNHNS and CDR2 SASEGT. The V end was cut by 0 bases, the J end by 8 bases, with 16 bases between.

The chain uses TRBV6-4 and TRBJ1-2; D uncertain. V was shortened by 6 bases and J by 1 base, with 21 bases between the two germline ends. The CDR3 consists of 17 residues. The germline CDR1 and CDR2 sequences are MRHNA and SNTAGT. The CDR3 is CASSGLGWQPNNYGYTF. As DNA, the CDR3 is TGTGCCAGCAGCGGACTCGGCTGGCAGCCGAATAACTATGGCTACACCTTC.

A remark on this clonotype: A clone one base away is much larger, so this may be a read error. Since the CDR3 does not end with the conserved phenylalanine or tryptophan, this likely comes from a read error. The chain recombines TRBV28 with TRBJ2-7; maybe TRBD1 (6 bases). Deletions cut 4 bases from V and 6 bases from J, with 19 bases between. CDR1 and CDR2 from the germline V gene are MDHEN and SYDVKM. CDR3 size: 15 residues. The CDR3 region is CASSSNGGLGGEQYY. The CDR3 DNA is TGTGCCAGCAGTTCGAACGGCGGCTTAGGGGGCGAGCAGTACTAC.

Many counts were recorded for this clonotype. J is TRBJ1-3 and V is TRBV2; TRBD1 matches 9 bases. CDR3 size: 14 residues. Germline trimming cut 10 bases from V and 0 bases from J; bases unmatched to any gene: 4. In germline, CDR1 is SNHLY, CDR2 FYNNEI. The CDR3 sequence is CATGQGFSGNTIYF. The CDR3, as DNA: TGTGCCACGGGACAGGGATTCTCTGGAAACACCATATATTTT.

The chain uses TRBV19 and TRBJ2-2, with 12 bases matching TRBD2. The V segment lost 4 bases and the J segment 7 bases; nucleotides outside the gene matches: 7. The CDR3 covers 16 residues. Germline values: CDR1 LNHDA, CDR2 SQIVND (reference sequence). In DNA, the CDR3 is TGTGCCAGTAGTACTAGCGGGGGGGCCGATCGCGGGGAGCTGTTTTTT. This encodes CASSTSGGADRGELFF.

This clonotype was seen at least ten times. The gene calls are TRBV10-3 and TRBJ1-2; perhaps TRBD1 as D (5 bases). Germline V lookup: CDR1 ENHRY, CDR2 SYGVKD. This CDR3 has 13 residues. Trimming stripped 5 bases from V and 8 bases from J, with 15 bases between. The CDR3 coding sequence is TGTGCCATCAGTAAATCAGGGTCCGAGGGCTACACCTTC. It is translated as CAISKSGSEGYTF.

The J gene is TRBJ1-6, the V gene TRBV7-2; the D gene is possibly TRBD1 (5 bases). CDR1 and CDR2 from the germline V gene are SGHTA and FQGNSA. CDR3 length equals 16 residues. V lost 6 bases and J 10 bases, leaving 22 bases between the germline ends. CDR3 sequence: CASRGLGPMGGSPLHF. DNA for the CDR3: TGTGCCAGCAGGGGCTTAGGACCTATGGGGGGATCACCCCTCCACTTT.

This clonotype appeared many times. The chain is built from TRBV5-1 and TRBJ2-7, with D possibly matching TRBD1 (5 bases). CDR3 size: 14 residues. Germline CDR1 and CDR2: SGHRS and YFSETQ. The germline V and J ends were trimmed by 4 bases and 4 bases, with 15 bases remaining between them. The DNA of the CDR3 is TGCGCCAGCAGCATGACAGCGTTGGGGTACGAGCAGTACTTC. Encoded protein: CASSMTALGYEQYF.

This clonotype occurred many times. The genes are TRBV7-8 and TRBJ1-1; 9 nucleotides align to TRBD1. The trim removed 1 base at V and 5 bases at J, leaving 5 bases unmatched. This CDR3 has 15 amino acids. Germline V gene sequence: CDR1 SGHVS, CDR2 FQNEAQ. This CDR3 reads CASSLGGQGRTEAFF. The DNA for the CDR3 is TGTGCCAGCAGCTTAGGAGGACAGGGGCGGACTGAAGCTTTCTTT.

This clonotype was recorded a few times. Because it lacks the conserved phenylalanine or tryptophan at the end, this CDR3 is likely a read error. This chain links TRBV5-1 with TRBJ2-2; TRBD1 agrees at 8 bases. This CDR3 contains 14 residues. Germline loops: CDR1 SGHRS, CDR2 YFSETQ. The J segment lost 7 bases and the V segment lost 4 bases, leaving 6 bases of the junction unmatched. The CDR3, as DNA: TGCGCCAGCAGCCAAGGACAGGGACACGGGGAGCTGTTTCTT. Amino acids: CASSQGQGHGELFL.

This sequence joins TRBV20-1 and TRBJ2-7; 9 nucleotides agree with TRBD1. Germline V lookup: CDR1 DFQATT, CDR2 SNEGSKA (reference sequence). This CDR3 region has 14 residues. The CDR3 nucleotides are TGCAGCCTCTTTGGGAGGACAGGGGACTACGAGCAGTACTTC. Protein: CSLFGRTGDYEQYF.

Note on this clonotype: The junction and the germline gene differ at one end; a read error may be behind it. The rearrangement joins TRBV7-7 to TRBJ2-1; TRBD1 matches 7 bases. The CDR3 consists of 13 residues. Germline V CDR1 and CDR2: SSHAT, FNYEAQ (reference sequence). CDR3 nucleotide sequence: TGTGCTAGCAGCCCGGACAGGAACAATGAGCAGTTCTTC. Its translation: CASSPDRNNEQFF.

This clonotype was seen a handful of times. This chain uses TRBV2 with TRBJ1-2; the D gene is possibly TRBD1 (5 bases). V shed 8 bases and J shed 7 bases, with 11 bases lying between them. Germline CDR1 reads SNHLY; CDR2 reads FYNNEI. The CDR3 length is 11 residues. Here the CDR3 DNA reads TGTGCCAGCGTTGACAGAATTGGCTACACCTTC. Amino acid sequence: CASVDRIGYTF.

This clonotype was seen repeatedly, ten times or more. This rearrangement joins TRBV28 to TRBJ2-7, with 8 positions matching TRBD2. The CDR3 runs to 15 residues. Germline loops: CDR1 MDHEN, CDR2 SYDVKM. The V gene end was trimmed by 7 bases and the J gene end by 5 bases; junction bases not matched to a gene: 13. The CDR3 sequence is CASTLDGRVSHEQYF. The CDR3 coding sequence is TGTGCCAGCACTCTCGACGGGAGGGTATCGCACGAGCAGTACTTC.

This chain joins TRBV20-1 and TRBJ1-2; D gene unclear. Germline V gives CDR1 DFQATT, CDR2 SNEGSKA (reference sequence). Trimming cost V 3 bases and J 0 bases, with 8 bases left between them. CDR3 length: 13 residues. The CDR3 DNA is TGCAGTGCTAGTGCAGGCTCTAACTATGGCTACACCTTC. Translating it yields CSASAGSNYGYTF.

CDR3 region: CASSQDPRGETQYF. The CDR3 coding sequence is TGTGCCAGCAGCCAAGATCCCAGGGGAGAGACCCAGTACTTC. J is TRBJ2-5 and V is TRBV3-1, with a weak D call TRBD1 (6 bases). The CDR3 is made up of 14 amino acids. Looked up from germline, CDR1 is LGHDT and CDR2 is YNNKEL (reference sequence). V gave up 0 bases and J gave up 4 bases, with 9 bases separating them.

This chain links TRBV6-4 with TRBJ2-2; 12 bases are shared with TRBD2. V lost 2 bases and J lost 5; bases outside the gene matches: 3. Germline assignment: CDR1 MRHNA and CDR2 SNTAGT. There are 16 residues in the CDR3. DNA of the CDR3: TGTGCCAGCAGTGACGATACTAGCGGGGGGACCGGGGAGCTGTTTTTT. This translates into CASSDDTSGGTGELFF.

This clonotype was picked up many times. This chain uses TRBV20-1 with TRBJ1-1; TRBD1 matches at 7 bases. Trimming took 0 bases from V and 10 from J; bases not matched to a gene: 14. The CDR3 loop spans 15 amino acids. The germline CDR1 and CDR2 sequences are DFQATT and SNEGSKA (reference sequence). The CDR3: CSARDGGDSRNVAFF. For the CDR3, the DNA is TGCAGTGCTAGAGATGGAGGGGACAGTAGGAATGTAGCTTTCTTT.

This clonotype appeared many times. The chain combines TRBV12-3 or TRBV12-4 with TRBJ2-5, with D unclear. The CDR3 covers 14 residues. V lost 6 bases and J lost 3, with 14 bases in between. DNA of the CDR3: TGTGCCAGCAGCCTACGGCTAGAAGAAGAGACCCAGTACTTC. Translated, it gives CASSLRLEEETQYF.